This TCR beta chain was documented in a study of blood T cell repertoires in COVID-19. V dropped 7 bases and J dropped 2 bases, with 20 bases sitting between them. The length of the CDR3 is 17 residues. Germline V gene lookup returns CDR1 SGHVS and CDR2 FQNEAQ. TCRdb keeps only in-frame clones here, not all; method: immunoSEQ multiplex PCR. The table records some 100,000 clones, roughly 90% of them present only once. The sequence derives from a woman between 65 and 79 years old with acute or convalescent COVID-19. The chain has TRBV7-8 and TRBJ2-2, with a weak D call TRBD1 (6 bases). The sample taken for sequencing was peripheral blood. CDR3 sequence: CASKSTGIALNTGELFF. CDR3 nucleotide sequence: TGTGCCAGCAAGAGCACAGGGATCGCCCTTAACACCGGGGAGCTGTTTTTT.